This T cell receptor (beta chain) was sequenced in a study of cytomegalovirus exposure and HLA in healthy donors (dated by TCRdb to 2016 to 2017). Notes on the research overall: According to an earlier analysis of a few hundred of the donors, about 179 million T cells yielded approximately 120 million unique TCR beta sequences and around 280 Gb of sequence data. An early release that covered more than 550 HLA-typed donors contained approximately 300 gigabases of sequencing data and tens of millions of unique TCR sequences. Among the roughly 370 genotyped donors, approximately 81% belonged to the genetic ancestry cluster associated with self-reported Caucasian donors. The study aimed to test whether signatures of past pathogen exposure could be identified by cataloging public T cell receptors. The study profiled the T cell repertoires of 500 to 800 subjects by immunosequencing and related them to cytomegalovirus serostatus. In addition to the first cohort of 666 subjects, a separate validation cohort of 120 different subjects was used. High-throughput TCR immunosequencing, statistical association of individual TCRs with disease status, and machine learning were combined to predict cytomegalovirus infection status. To study patterns of TCR occurrence, a later analysis re-analyzed previously published TCR beta repertoires from 666 donors and added high-resolution HLA genotyping. In the later analysis, no new phenotypic data were used to find candidate immune exposures; instead, reliance was placed on TCR beta sequences and their occurrence across donors. An earlier analysis of 587 of the donors used high-throughput TCR beta sequencing to judge whether each TCR beta V gene segment behaved as functional or pseudogenic. Donor age, sex, ethnicity and CMV serostatus were collected together with the repertoire data. A later genetic analysis used genome-wide SNP genotypes for about 65% of the roughly 700 donors, treating that subset as a discovery cohort. All discovery cohort repertoires had been generated on a single sequencing platform. HLA typing covered class I and class II loci at four-digit resolution. The number of typed donors differed by locus: roughly 620-640 for A, B, C, DRB1 and DQB1; 522 for DQA1; about 600 for DPA1; and roughly 470 for DPB1. Roughly 5 DR-DQ haplotypes were treated as single units for association and clustering because of strong linkage in the cohort. Among some 400 genotyped donors of the cohort, an average of approximately 200,000 unique TCR beta nucleotide sequences was sequenced per donor, of which about 19% were non-productive. On the study overall, not on this receptor specifically: The authors suggested that the approach could potentially be generalized to other disease states and immunological phenotypes. The classifier was reported to diagnose cytomegalovirus status with high specificity and sensitivity in both the original and validation cohorts. A further reported finding was that TCR beta sequences accurately predicted the HLA-A and HLA-B alleles for most subjects in the first cohort. While some public TCRs were present in many individuals, most TCR sequences turned up only very rarely across donors. The 87-base-pair reads could not distinguish some IMGT-functional V segments, including TRBV6-2 and TRBV6-3, so those segments were excluded. Linkage disequilibrium might explain the correlated functional status among segregating V segments, but an unknown experimental factor could not be excluded. A cluster of highly shared sequence variants was judged likely to be a technical artifact of the sequencing pipeline. A later genetic analysis reported fewer N-insertions in productive TCRs among donors in an Asian-associated ancestry cluster than the approximately 700-donor mean. Because HLA typing was missing for some donors at each locus, association tests included only the typed subset. Roughly uniform sequencing depth across donors was assumed in presence/absence analyses, although this assumption may not hold. The study gave a list of under 200 TCR beta chains associated with cytomegalovirus. In a later analysis, TCR association rates were found to vary across HLA loci, with the most associated TCRs seen for DRB1 alleles and the fewest for HLA-C alleles. In an earlier analysis of about 540 of the donors, most TCR beta V segments were observed in productive rearrangements about 90% or about 30% of the time, broadly matching IMGT annotations. In a later analysis, most CMV-associated TCR beta chains were found to appear HLA-restricted, with HLA associations seemingly driven largely by CMV exposure. In vitro tests confirmed that a few of the cytomegalovirus-associated TCR beta chains recognize cytomegalovirus antigens. A later genetic analysis associated a missense DCLRE1C variant with V-gene and J-gene trimming of TCR beta chains, and an independent cohort replicated the association. The only immune exposure information available for the cohort was CMV serostatus. A later analysis associated about 17,000 TCR beta sequences with specific HLA alleles at a false discovery rate of 0.05. A later analysis reported that several top co-occurrence clusters appeared linked to parvovirus B19, influenza, CMV and Epstein-Barr virus. Only TCR beta chains were sequenced in this cohort, and the absence of alpha or paired-chain data limited detectable features. In a later analysis, HLA-associated TCR beta chains showed more clonal expansion and lower generation probabilities than non-associated chains that were equally common. The earlier analysis of 587 of the donors excluded roughly 17 rarely observed V segments, including chromosome 9 orphons, because counts were too low. Assigning TCR associations to individual alleles was difficult when HLA alleles, especially DR and DQ, strongly co-occurred.

Reading from cysteine to phenylalanine, the CDR3 counts 15 amino acids. Of all the DNA, just the CDR3 is kept, 45 bases in frame from base 1. As encoded in the germline V gene, CDR1 is SGHRS while CDR2 is YFSETQ. V is reduced by 7 bases and J by 1 base, leaving a spacing of 14 bases between them. In total, around 600 healthy bone marrow donors made up the cohort. Cohort members were all nominally healthy when sampled, although unrecorded immune exposures were likely present. The donor was CMV seropositive and was included in the group of 250 to 350 seropositive cohort members. Each donor provided a peripheral blood sample, and peripheral blood mononuclear cells were used for TCR beta sequencing. Genomic DNA was extracted from the blood cell samples with the Qiagen DNeasy Blood Extraction Kit. The sample holds a few counts of this clone. Which antigen it targets is not known. No base quality information exists; no much larger clone differs at one position.

The library was generated by the immunoSEQ multiplex PCR assay. The multiplex PCR relied on a mix of 60 forward primers for TCR Vbeta segments and 13 reverse primers for TCR Jbeta segments. The CDR3 region of rearranged TCR beta genes was amplified from genomic DNA by a multiplex PCR assay. On the Illumina HiSeq System, the amplified TCR beta libraries were sequenced as 87-base-pair reads. Under the source paper's analysis protocol: A later analysis tallied tens of millions of unique TCR beta chains across the 666 repertoires, and around 12 million of those chains were shared by two or more donors. To remove PCR and sequencing errors, raw reads were error-corrected and collapsed into unique sequences using a nearest-neighbor algorithm that merged closely related sequences. Alignment of CDR3 sequences to IMGT reference sequences was used to assign V, D and J gene segments. For a sequence to be retained, at least a six-nucleotide match to both a V gene segment and a J gene segment was required. A rearrangement counted as productive if the CDR3 had no stop codons and remained in frame with V and J, and every other rearrangement counted as non-productive. Following IMGT convention, CDR3 was defined as the stretch from the second conserved V-encoded cysteine to the conserved J-encoded phenylalanine. The earlier analysis of about 590 of the donors excluded sequences that lacked an unambiguous match to a single V gene segment. An earlier analysis of 587 of the donors classified V segments as functional when productive rearrangements were above 56.7% and as segregating when the standard deviation between donors was above 5%. A statistical classification framework was built to diagnose cytomegalovirus status from the catalog of TCR beta chain sequences. V and J gene assignment, in a later analysis, came from comparing TCR nucleotide sequences with IMGT/GENE-DB human TR gene sequences. In a later analysis, CDR3 sequences and most-parsimonious VDJ recombination scenarios were assigned using the TCRdist pipeline. In a later analysis, each TCR beta chain was defined by its CDR3 amino acid sequence together with its V-gene family, and reads without a unique V-gene family were excluded. A later analysis removed several hundred highly shared, low-generation-probability nucleotide sequences to deal with suspected cross-contamination and a sequencing artifact. In a later analysis, a clonal expansion index for each public chain was calculated from normalized within-repertoire ranks of inferred template counts. A later analysis computed generation probabilities with a VDJ recombination model fitted to out-of-frame rearrangements, and checked the results against IGoR. Hypergeometric tests were used in a later analysis to score TCR-TCR, TCR-HLA and TCR-CMV co-occurrence, with a repertoire-size bias correction applied to the TCR pairs. False discovery rates were estimated in a later analysis by permuting HLA or CMV assignments 20 times. In a later analysis, co-occurring TCRs were grouped using DBSCAN, with TCRdist sequence similarity added in when clustering inside HLA-allele-positive subsets. Repertoires with fewer than 30,000 or more than 120,000 public chains were left out of co-occurrence clustering, as were about 5 repertoires with anomalous nucleotide sharing. In TCRdb, the immuneACCESS table is reduced to in-frame sequences with V and J assigned. These tables do not hold every clone; where another copy was compared, an unresolved V gene accounts for under half, and the others remain unexplained. That table supplies the V and J calls and clone size; D and trimming were determined from the DNA. The sample table records around 150,000 clones; 64% of these occur just once. Together, the top ten hold 3% of the sample.

The TCR was taken from a woman in her 30s in good health and CMV-seropositive. The specimen was PBMCs. The rearrangement combines TRBV5-1 with TRBJ2-2; perhaps TRBD2 is the D gene, with 6 bases matching. The DNA sequence is TGCGCCAGCCACGGAGGGCTACAGAACACCGGGGAGCTGTTTTTT. It translates as CASHGGLQNTGELFF.